This T cell receptor beta chain emerged from a study of T cells in localized non-small cell lung cancer. The V end was cut by 1 base, the J end by 7 bases, with 14 bases between. CDR1 is LNHNV and CDR2 is YYDKDF in the germline V gene (reference sequence). The CDR3 has 14 amino acids. Data came from immunoSEQ multiplex PCR; TCRdb stores just in-frame clones and leaves some out. The table records some 72,000 clones, 80% to 90% of them present only once. The material sequenced was peripheral blood, taken before any cancer treatment. The origin of this receptor is a man aged 40 to 70 with stage I lung adenocarcinoma. The chain links TRBV15 to TRBJ2-7, with D maybe TRBD2 (6 bases). In nucleotides, the CDR3 is TGTGCCACCAGCAGAGGTGGGATGGGGGGAGAGCAGTACTTC. Encoded protein: CATSRGGMGGEQYF.